This is a list of T cell receptor beta chains from one sample in a study of CD4 and CD8 cells across lung adenocarcinoma regions. TCRdb called the PCR reads again in MiXCR, with one record for every CDR3 protein. The table lists roughly 20,000 distinct CDR3 sequences, approximately 50% of them singletons. Sequenced sample: CD8+ T cells from the center of a lung tumor. The receptors were sampled from a female donor with lung adenocarcinoma. The CD4 and CD8 labels of this study may be unreliable. Each CDR3 is given with its conserved first and last residue. The order of the fields is J gene, V gene, clone size, D gene, CDR3 protein, CDR3 DNA. A D gene is named only where the DNA matches it firmly. Clone size is stated in some rows and not others, as once, few, many or a class when expanded.

TRBJ2-7 | TRBV6-1 | many | TRBD2 | CASRRLAGYYEQYF | TGTGCCAGCAGAAGACTAGCGGGATACTACGAGCAGTACTTC
TRBJ2-5 | TRBV6-1 | medium-sized | - | CASSQDSPVGTQYF | TGTGCCAGCAGTCAGGACAGCCCCGTCGGGACCCAGTACTTC
TRBJ2-3 | TRBV10-2 | - | TRBD2 | CAGSGSGWEDTQYF | TGCGCGGGCAGCGGGAGCGGGTGGGAGGATACGCAGTACTTT
TRBJ2-3 | TRBV12-3/TRBV12-4 | many | TRBD2 | CASSFRITVLVESGRQDTQYF | TGTGCCAGCAGTTTCAGAATCACGGTACTAGTTGAAAGCGGGAGGCAAGATACGCAGTATTTT
TRBJ2-7 | TRBV10-2 | few | - | CASTLGPGVREQYF | TGCGCCAGCACCCTCGGCCCAGGGGTCCGCGAGCAGTACTTC
TRBJ2-1 | TRBV6-1 | - | - | CASRANNEQFF | TGTGCCAGCAGGGCCAACAATGAGCAGTTCTTC
TRBJ2-4 | TRBV10-2 | - | TRBD2 | CASSPGTSGTDTQYF | TGCGCCAGCAGTCCCGGGACTAGCGGCACAGATACGCAGTACTTC
TRBJ2-5 | TRBV11-3 | - | TRBD2 | CASSMTSGQETQYF | TGTGCCAGCAGCATGACTAGCGGCCAAGAGACCCAGTACTTC
TRBJ2-5 | TRBV6-5 | many | TRBD2 | CASSLAAGYQETQYF | TGTGCCAGCAGTTTGGCAGCGGGGTACCAAGAGACCCAGTACTTC
TRBJ2-5 | TRBV5-1 | once | - | CASRVDGRETQYF | TGCGCCAGCAGGGTCGATGGTCGAGAGACCCAGTATTTC
TRBJ2-5 | TRBV10-3 | - | - | CAISSRTGGNSETQYF | TGTGCCATCAGTTCCAGGACTGGCGGGAACTCAGAGACCCAGTACTTC
TRBJ2-1 | TRBV14 | many | - | CASSQDWALSEQFF | TGTGCCAGCAGCCAAGATTGGGCCCTTTCTGAGCAGTTCTTC
TRBJ1-2 | TRBV5-8 | many | - | CASSLGQEPNRF | TGTGCCAGCAGCTTGGGGCAGGAACCAAACCGATTC
TRBJ2-1 | TRBV11-2 | many | TRBD1 | CASRLGGQYYNEQFF | TGTGCCAGCAGACTAGGGGGACAGTACTACAATGAGCAGTTCTTC
TRBJ2-4 | TRBV6-8 | - | - | CGSRGGWAKSIQYF | TGTGGCAGCAGGGGCGGGTGGGCCAAAAGCATTCAGTACTTC
TRBJ2-4 | TRBV9 | - | TRBD1 | CASSVRNRGKNIQYF | TGTGCCAGCAGCGTAAGGAACAGGGGGAAAAACATTCAGTACTTC
TRBJ1-2 | TRBV6-1 | medium-sized | - | CASSPAGANYGYTF | TGTGCCAGCAGCCCCGCAGGGGCTAACTATGGCTACACCTTC
TRBJ2-3 | TRBV27 | - | - | CGSRAPDTQYF | TGTGGCAGCCGTGCTCCAGATACCCAGTATTTT
TRBJ2-3 | TRBV6-5 | - | TRBD2 | CASSYSIAGGPTDTQYF | TGTGCCAGCAGTTACTCGATAGCGGGAGGGCCAACAGATACGCAGTATTTT
TRBJ2-2 | TRBV6-1 | - | - | CASKKKGGSTDELFF | TGTGCCAGCAAAAAGAAGGGGGGGAGCACAGATGAGCTGTTTTTT
TRBJ2-4 | TRBV27 | hyperexpanded | - | CASRGFVENIQYF | TGTGCCAGCAGAGGGTTTGTAGAAAACATTCAGTACTTC
TRBJ2-4 | TRBV6-1 | once | - | CAGSGGGDRDTQYF | TGTGCGGGGAGTGGGGGAGGTGACCGAGATACCCAGTACTTC
TRBJ2-2 | TRBV27 | - | - | CARSFVSTGTLFF | TGTGCCCGCAGTTTTGTGAGTACCGGTACGCTGTTTTTT
TRBJ2-5 | TRBV11-3 | once | - | CASTLLGETQYF | TGTGCCAGCACCCTACTCGGGGAGACCCAGTACTTC
TRBJ2-5 | TRBV6-1 | - | - | CASSEAREATQYF | TGTGCCAGCAGTGAAGCGCGAGAGGCGACCCAGTACTTC
TRBJ2-5 | TRBV6-1 | - | - | CARGGGGGDQEIQYF | TGTGCCAGGGGGGGGGGGGGCGGTGACCAAGAGATCCAGTACTTC
TRBJ2-2 | TRBV6-1 | - | TRBD1 | CASNGQGAGTEALYF | TGTGCCAGCAACGGACAGGGGGCAGGGACAGAGGCGCTGTATTTT
TRBJ2-4 | TRBV10-3 | - | TRBD2 | CGATGGRALGTQYF | TGTGGCGCCACGGGCGGGAGGGCCTTGGGCACGCAGTACTTC
TRBJ2-3 | TRBV27 | few | - | CAGRAPDTQYF | TGTGCCGGCCGTGCTCCAGATACGCAGTATTTC
TRBJ2-1 | TRBV10-2 | large | TRBD2 | CASKLAGGNNEQFF | TGCGCCAGCAAGCTAGCGGGGGGAAACAATGAGCAGTTCTTC
TRBJ2-1 | TRBV6-1 | many | - | CASSESRDSNNEQFF | TGTGCCAGCAGTGAGTCTAGGGACTCAAACAATGAGCAGTTCTTC
TRBJ2-5 | TRBV7-9 | - | - | CASSLAGGPLQETQYF | TGTGCCAGCAGCTTAGCGGGTGGACCGCTACAAGAGACCCAGTACTTC
TRBJ2-4 | TRBV10-1 | - | TRBD1 | CASSQDRGGRNIQYF | TGCGCCAGCAGTCAAGACAGAGGGGGCAGAAACATTCAGTATTTC
TRBJ2-3 | TRBV7-2 | - | TRBD2 | CASSFGGSTDTQYF | TGTGCCAGCAGCTTCGGGGGGTCCACAGATACGCAGTATTTT
TRBJ2-3 | TRBV5-1 | - | - | CANSLHSPTDTQYF | TGCGCCAACAGCTTGCATAGCCCCACAGATACGCAGTATTTT
TRBJ2-3 | TRBV27 | medium-sized | TRBD1 | CASSFWDRQPDTQYF | TGTGCCAGCAGTTTTTGGGACAGACAACCAGATACGCAGTATTTT
TRBJ2-7 | TRBV10-1 | - | - | CASSSELSYEQYF | TGCGCCAGCTCTAGCGAACTTTCCTACGAGCAGTACTTC
TRBJ2-3 | TRBV4-1 | - | - | CASSQELVGSSGTDTQYF | TGCGCCAGCAGCCAAGAACTGGTGGGGAGTAGCGGCACAGATACGCAGTATTTT
TRBJ2-1 | TRBV12-3/TRBV12-4 | many | - | CASSLAGGGGNEQFF | TGTGCCAGCAGTTTAGCAGGGGGGGGGGGGAATGAGCAGTTCTTC
TRBJ2-5 | TRBV27 | - | - | CAGGQGVGDKETQYF | TGTGCCGGGGGGCAGGGGGTAGGAGACAAAGAGACGCAGTACTTC
TRBJ1-6 | TRBV4-1 | - | - | CASSLGNRNQPLHF | TGCGCCAGCAGCCTAGGTAATCGCAATCAGCCCCTCCACTTT
TRBJ2-3 | TRBV27 | - | TRBD2 | CASSLGLADTDTQYF | TGTGCCAGCAGTTTGGGACTAGCGGACACAGATACGCAGTATTTT
TRBJ2-2 | TRBV6-5 | - | TRBD2 | CASSYVGGGVGELFF | TGTGCCAGCAGTTACGTCGGGGGGGGGGTCGGGGAGCTGTTTTTT
TRBJ2-1 | TRBV6-5 | many | TRBD1 | CASTGMSGGRLEQFF | TGTGCCAGTACGGGGATGTCAGGGGGCCGCCTCGAGCAGTTCTTC
TRBJ2-3 | TRBV6-1 | - | TRBD1 | CASKKKGVGTGEQYF | TGTGCCAGCAAAAAGAAGGGTGTGGGCACAGGGGAGCAGTATTTT
TRBJ1-3 | TRBV6-1 | few | - | CASSELRTISGNTIYF | TGTGCCAGCAGTGAACTCCGGACTATCTCTGGAAACACCATATATTTT
TRBJ2-3 | TRBV6-1 | - | - | CASTPSGTEEQYF | TGTGCCAGCACGCCCTCGGGCACAGAGGAGCAGTATTTT
TRBJ2-4 | TRBV6-1 | once | - | CASGAGLGAKDTQYF | TGTGCCAGCGGTGCGGGACTGGGGGCCAAAGACACGCAGTACTTC
TRBJ2-5 | TRBV27 | - | - | CARGRGGRGQETQYF | TGTGCCAGGGGGCGCGGGGGCCGGGGCCAAGAGACCCAGTACTTT
TRBJ2-1 | TRBV6-5 | - | - | CASSYLRGSSYNEQFF | TGTGCCAGCAGTTACCTCAGGGGAAGCTCCTACAATGAGCAGTTCTTC
TRBJ2-5 | TRBV27 | few | TRBD2 | CASSFGTRGGGTQYF | TGTGCCAGCAGTTTTGGGACTAGAGGAGGTGGGACCCAGTACTTC
TRBJ2-3 | TRBV12-3/TRBV12-4 | - | - | CASSFSPVAETQYF | TGTGCCAGCAGTTTTAGTCCCGTCGCAGAGACCCAGTACTTT
TRBJ2-5 | TRBV10-1 | few | - | CAGSGERDSDTQYF | TGCGCGGGCAGTGGGGAAAGGGACTCAGATACCCAGTATTTC